These 12 T cell receptor beta chains were sequenced from one sample in a study of control samples from healthy donors and cancer patients. The protocol was immunoSEQ multiplex PCR, while the TCRdb copy is restricted to in-frame clones and leaves out a portion. The table lists around 190,000 clones, with around 2% in the top ten. Input material: blood. The receptors stem from a woman in her twenties or thirties in good health.

This chain connects TRBV19 to TRBJ2-3; D possibly corresponds to TRBD2 (6 bases). Germline V gene lookup returns CDR1 LNHDA and CDR2 SQIVND (reference sequence). V lost 7 bases to trimming and J lost 9 bases, with 14 bases between them. The CDR3 has 12 amino acids. CDR3 region: CASTPGGETQYF. CDR3 coding DNA: TGTGCCAGTACCCCTGGCGGGGAGACGCAGTATTTT.

This sequence joins TRBV11-2 and TRBJ2-7; tentative D call: TRBD1 (6 bases). This CDR3 is 15 amino acids long. Trimming cost V 4 bases and J 3 bases, with 16 bases left between them. The V gene's germline CDR1 is SGHAT and CDR2 FQNNGV. CDR3 nucleotide sequence: TGTGCCAGCAGCTATGGACAGCTTGGGGTCTACGAGCAGTACTTC. Residues: CASSYGQLGVYEQYF.

The genes are TRBV28 and TRBJ1-5; 7 nucleotides line up with TRBD1. The CDR3 extends over 15 amino acids. V lost 6 bases and J lost 6; bases outside the gene matches: 11. CDR1 and CDR2 (germline): MDHEN, SYDVKM. CDR3: CASRDIGTARQPQHF. DNA for the CDR3: TGTGCCAGCAGAGATATTGGGACAGCTCGTCAGCCCCAGCATTTT. The full variable domain, completed using reference TRBV28 and TRBJ1-5, is DVKVTQSSRYLVKRTGEKVFLECVQDMDHENMFWYRQDPGLGLRLIYFSYDVKMKEKGDIPEGYSVSREKKERFSLILESASTNQTSMYLCASRDIGTARQPQHFGDGTRLSIL.

The V and J genes are TRBV2 and TRBJ1-2; D is undetermined. The CDR3 consists of 13 residues. V was clipped by 3 bases and J by 4 bases, with 9 bases between them. CDR1 is SNHLY, CDR2 FYNNEI, per germline. The chain's CDR3 is CASSDRSGYGYTF. The CDR3 nucleotides are TGTGCCAGCAGTGACAGGTCCGGCTATGGCTACACCTTC.

The chain carries TRBV14 and TRBJ1-3; D is uncertain. Trimming cost V 2 bases and J 4 bases, with 3 bases left between them. The CDR3 runs 12 residues. Germline CDR1 SGHDN, CDR2 FVKESK. The DNA of the CDR3 is TGTGCCAGCAGCCAATCCGGAAACACCATATATTTT. Amino acids: CASSQSGNTIYF.

This sequence joins TRBV29-1 and TRBJ1-1; D remains unclear. The CDR3 loop spans 14 amino acids. Germline V gives CDR1 SQVTM, CDR2 ANQGSEA. V dropped 1 base and J dropped 0 bases, with 9 bases sitting between them. Here the CDR3 reads CSVEVRGLNTEAFF. CDR3 DNA sequence: TGCAGCGTTGAAGTACGAGGCTTGAACACTGAAGCTTTCTTT.

The CDR3 loop is CASSPRLVSNQPQHF. The DNA of the CDR3 is TGTGCCAGCAGTCCTAGACTCGTTAGCAATCAGCCCCAGCATTTT. The chain couples TRBV28 to TRBJ1-5; unclear D gene. The CDR3 sequence is 15 residues long. V lost 5 bases to trimming and J lost 0 bases, with 11 bases between them. The germline V gene encodes CDR1 MDHEN and CDR2 SYDVKM.

The V gene is TRBV6-2 or TRBV6-3, the J gene TRBJ2-7; D uncertain. Deletions cut 5 bases from V and 0 bases from J, with 11 bases between. Germline CDR1 is MNHEY and CDR2 is SVGEGT. This CDR3 has 14 residues. The CDR3 spells CASSRTEGSYEQYF. CDR3 coding DNA: TGTGCCAGCAGTCGGACGGAAGGCTCCTACGAGCAGTACTTC.

A note on this clone: Other DNA sequences in the same sample also yield this CDR3. The chain is built from TRBV7-2 and TRBJ1-6; D perhaps matches TRBD1 (5 bases). Germline-derived CDR1 and CDR2 are SGHTA and FQGNSA. The CDR3 covers 16 residues. The V end was cut by 5 bases, the J end by 0 bases, with 11 bases between. The CDR3 DNA reads as TGTGCCAGCAGCCTACGACAGAGCTCCTATAATTCACCCCTCCACTTT. As protein: CASSLRQSSYNSPLHF.

This rearrangement joins TRBV19 to TRBJ2-2, with a weak D call TRBD1 (5 bases). Germline CDR1 LNHDA, CDR2 SQIVND (reference sequence). There are 13 residues in the CDR3. Trimming stripped 8 bases from V and 5 bases from J, with 12 bases between. CDR3 sequence (DNA): TGTGCCAGTGACACAGCAGGGACCGGGGAGCTGTTTTTT. It translates to CASDTAGTGELFF.

The chain joins TRBV12-5 to TRBJ1-1; D ambiguous. V lost 6 bases and J 4 bases, leaving 12 bases between the germline ends. The CDR3 extends over 13 amino acids. The germline V gene has CDR1 LGHNT and CDR2 FRNRAP. DNA for the CDR3: TGTGCTAGTGGCCTAAGATCGGGCACTGAAGCTTTCTTT. This codes for CASGLRSGTEAFF.

V and J are TRBV28 and TRBJ1-2, with 7 nucleotides matching TRBD1. Germline-derived CDR1 and CDR2 are MDHEN and SYDVKM. V lost 7 bases and J lost 3; bases outside the gene matches: 2. This CDR3 is built from 12 residues. The CDR3 here is CASTGQYYGYTF. The CDR3 DNA sequence: TGTGCCAGCACGGGACAGTACTATGGCTACACCTTC.